One and the same sample provided the 23 T cell receptor beta chains below, sequenced in a study of blood T cell repertoires in COVID-19 (dated by TCRdb to 2018 to 2020). Libraries came from the immunoSEQ multiplex PCR assay. In its TCRdb copy, this immuneACCESS table keeps in-frame sequences only and misses some clones. Where compared with another copy, unresolved V genes explain less than half of these, and the others have no known cause. This sample lists some 87,000 clones; over 75% were detected once. About 13% of the sample is taken by the ten largest. Sequencing used peripheral blood. The receptors were gathered from a human donor in a cohort sampled during active COVID-19.

V and J are TRBV18 and TRBJ1-4; no clear D. The CDR3 length is 12 residues. The V and J ends lost 11 bases and 4 bases respectively, with 11 bases between them. Germline CDR1 is KGHSH and CDR2 is LQKENI. The CDR3, as DNA: TGTGCCTCGCAGCAGGATAATGAAAAACTGTTTTTT. Translated: CASQQDNEKLFF.

V and J are TRBV6-5 and TRBJ1-5; D gene unclear. The germline V gene has CDR1 MNHEY and CDR2 SVGAGI. The V and J ends lost 4 bases and 5 bases respectively, with 9 bases between them. This CDR3 has 13 residues. The CDR3: CASSSKLYQPQHF. The CDR3 DNA follows: TGTGCCAGCAGTTCGAAACTTTATCAGCCCCAGCATTTT.

The V call is TRBV5-6, the J call TRBJ2-7; the match to TRBD2 covers 8 bases. The CDR3 is 14 residues long. CDR1 is SGHDT and CDR2 is YYEEEE in the germline V gene. Trimming took 5 bases from V and 6 from J; bases not matched to a gene: 10. CDR3 bases: TGTGCCAGCAGGAAGGGCGGGGGGAGTCGCGAGCAGTACTTC. Residues: CASRKGGGSREQYF. Variable domain in full (rest from reference TRBV5-6 and TRBJ2-7): DAGVTQSPTHLIKTRGQQVTLRCSPKSGHDTVSWYQQALGQGPQFIFQYYEEEERQRGNFPDRFSGHQFPNYSSELNVNALLLGDSALYLCASRKGGGSREQYFGPGTRLTVT.

The CDR3 loop is CASRASPDRDETQYF. CDR3 DNA sequence: TGTGCCAGCAGGGCCTCTCCTGACAGGGATGAGACCCAGTACTTC. This chain joins TRBV6-5 and TRBJ2-5; 7 bases map to TRBD1. Unmatched junction bases numbered 12, after V lost 6 bases and J lost 5 bases. Germline-derived CDR1 and CDR2 are MNHEY and SVGAGI. The CDR3 runs to 15 residues.

The CDR3 nucleotides are TGTGCCAGTACCCCTGGGGGGGGGCCAGGGGATACGCAGTATTTT. It encodes CASTPGGGPGDTQYF. The chain links TRBV19 to TRBJ2-3; TRBD2 is a possible D gene (7 bases). V was cut by 7 bases and J by 6 bases, with 20 bases left in between. Germline V gene lookup returns CDR1 LNHDA and CDR2 SQIVND (reference sequence). The CDR3 runs to 15 residues.

The chain couples TRBV10-2 to TRBJ2-1; D uncertain. CDR3 length: 15 residues. The V gene's germline CDR1 is WSHSY and CDR2 SAAADI. V was shortened by 3 bases and J by 4 bases, with 13 bases between the two germline ends. The CDR3: CASSEAPVSYNEQFF. The DNA of the CDR3 is TGCGCCAGCAGTGAAGCGCCAGTTTCTTACAATGAGCAGTTCTTC.

CDR3 in DNA: TGTGCCAGCAGTTTGGTGGCGGGAATCACCGGGGAGCTGTTTTTT. Its protein is CASSLVAGITGELFF. The V gene is TRBV27, the J gene TRBJ2-2; TRBD2 might be the D (6 bases). Trimming shortened V by 3 bases and J by 4 bases, and 12 bases separated the two germline ends. This CDR3 spans 15 amino acids. CDR1 and CDR2 (germline): MNHEY, SMNVEV (reference sequence).

The CDR3 reads CASRLTGTGAWETQYF. CDR3 bases: TGCGCCAGCAGACTCACCGGGACAGGGGCGTGGGAGACCCAGTACTTC. The chain links TRBV5-1 to TRBJ2-5; 10 bases are shared with TRBD1. Germline trimming cut 5 bases from V and 5 bases from J; bases unmatched to any gene: 12. CDR1 and CDR2 from the germline V gene are SGHRS and YFSETQ. The length of the CDR3 is 16 residues.

The V gene is TRBV5-1, the J gene TRBJ1-1, with 8 bases identical to TRBD1. CDR1 is SGHRS, CDR2 YFSETQ, per germline. This CDR3 has 14 residues. V was pared by 9 bases and J by 2 bases, with 9 bases of the junction left unmatched. The CDR3 loop is CATRTGQVNTEAFF. In DNA, the CDR3 is TGCGCCACCCGGACAGGGCAAGTTAACACTGAAGCTTTCTTT. The full variable domain, in which reference TRBV5-1 and TRBJ1-1 provide the parts outside the CDR3, is KAGVTQTPRYLIKTRGQQVTLSCSPISGHRSVSWYQQTPGQGLQFLFEYFSETQRNKGNFPGRFSGRQFSNSRSEMNVSTLELGDSALYLCATRTGQVNTEAFFGQGTRLTVV.

The rearrangement links TRBV19 to TRBJ2-4; 9 nucleotides align to TRBD2. Looked up from germline, CDR1 is LNHDA and CDR2 is SQIVND (reference sequence). V shed 0 bases and J 4 bases; nucleotides not matched to a gene: 7. The length of the CDR3 is 17 residues. CDR3 region: CASSIDNSGGLKNIQYF. The CDR3 DNA reads TGTGCCAGTAGTATAGATAATAGCGGGGGACTAAAAAACATTCAGTACTTC. Based on the CDR3 plus reference TRBV19 and TRBJ2-4, the full variable domain is DGGITQSPKYLFRKEGQNVTLSCEQNLNHDAMYWYRQDPGQGLRLIYYSQIVNDFQKGDIAEGYSVSREKKESFPLTVTSAQKNPTAFYLCASSIDNSGGLKNIQYFGAGTRLSVL.

The chain is built from TRBV6-5 and TRBJ1-5; D not resolved. The CDR3 has 15 amino acids. Germline values: CDR1 MNHEY, CDR2 SVGAGI. The V end was cut by 6 bases, the J end by 3 bases, with 15 bases between. The CDR3 DNA reads as TGTGCCAGCAGCCCCCTGGGCAGGCTCAATCAGCCCCAGCATTTT. Translated: CASSPLGRLNQPQHF.

The chain is built from TRBV5-1 and TRBJ2-6; possibly TRBD2 for D (6 bases). V lost 4 bases, J lost 0 bases, and 17 bases lay in between. CDR1 is SGHRS, CDR2 YFSETQ, per germline. CDR3 length equals 18 residues. Here the CDR3 DNA reads TGCGCCAGCAGCCAACTCGGGACTTCTTCCTCTGGGGCCAACGTCCTGACTTTC. Translated, it gives CASSQLGTSSSGANVLTF.

This chain links TRBV30 with TRBJ1-5; 8 bases agree with TRBD1. The J segment lost 6 bases and the V segment lost 5 bases, leaving 6 bases of the junction unmatched. CDR1 is GTSNPN, CDR2 SVGIG, per germline (reference sequence). The CDR3 loop spans 13 amino acids. The CDR3 region has the DNA TGTGCCTGGGCCCGGGACAGGCTTCAGCCCCAGCATTTT. Translating it yields CAWARDRLQPQHF.

This chain connects TRBV6-4 to TRBJ1-6, with D perhaps TRBD1 (5 bases). Trimming removed 6 bases from V and 7 bases from J, with 10 bases in between. Germline V CDR1 and CDR2: MRHNA, SNTAGT. The CDR3 loop spans 13 amino acids. The CDR3 is CASRQGGNSPLHF. CDR3 nucleotide sequence: TGTGCCAGCAGGCAGGGAGGGAATTCACCCCTCCACTTT.

The table lists this clone with a count of one. The chain employs TRBV10-3 and TRBJ1-1, with a possible D match to TRBD1 (6 bases). The V and J ends lost 6 bases and 3 bases respectively, with 14 bases between them. The CDR3 has 14 residues. Germline-derived CDR1 and CDR2 are ENHRY and SYGVKD. The CDR3 loop is CAIRSTGWYTEAFF. CDR3 DNA: TGTGCCATCAGGTCAACAGGGTGGTACACTGAAGCTTTCTTT.

The chain's CDR3 is CASSNRDRGHEQYF. For the CDR3, the DNA is TGTGCCAGCAGCAACCGGGACAGGGGGCACGAGCAGTACTTC. The V gene is TRBV3-1 (or the pseudogene TRBV3-2), the J gene TRBJ2-7; 12 nucleotides align to TRBD1. The V segment lost 5 bases and the J segment 5 bases; nucleotides outside the gene matches: 4. The germline V gene has CDR1 LGHDT and CDR2 YNNKEL (reference sequence). The CDR3 consists of 14 residues.

The chain carries TRBV7-3 and TRBJ2-3; a possible D gene is TRBD1 (6 bases). The CDR3 has 16 residues. V was clipped by 4 bases and J by 6 bases, with 20 bases between them. In germline, CDR1 is SGHTA, CDR2 FQGTGA. Written as DNA, the CDR3 is TGTGCCAGCAGCTCAGGGATAGCGAGGGGGATGGATACGCAGTATTTT. Translating gives CASSSGIARGMDTQYF.

This sequence joins TRBV18 and TRBJ1-1; possible D gene TRBD1, 6 bases. CDR1 is KGHSH and CDR2 is LQKENI in the germline V gene. CDR3 length: 14 amino acids. Trimming cost V 3 bases and J 0 bases, with 8 bases left between them. In DNA, the CDR3 is TGTGCCAGCTCACCGTGGACAGTGAACACTGAAGCTTTCTTT. Amino acid sequence: CASSPWTVNTEAFF. Together with reference TRBV18 and TRBJ1-1, the CDR3 gives the full variable domain: NAGVMQNPRHLVRRRGQEARLRCSPMKGHSHVYWYRQLPEEGLKFMVYLQKENIIDESGMPKERFSAEFPKEGPSILRIQQVVRGDSAAYFCASSPWTVNTEAFFGQGTRLTVV.

The chain is built from TRBV7-8 and TRBJ2-3, with D possibly TRBD2 on 6 matching bases. Per the germline V gene, CDR1 is SGHVS and CDR2 is FQNEAQ. Trimming stripped 3 bases from V and 4 bases from J, with 14 bases between. This CDR3 has 15 residues. Here the CDR3 DNA reads TGTGCCAGCAGCTTGGGCGGAGGGGTATCAGATACGCAGTATTTT. It encodes CASSLGGGVSDTQYF. Full variable domain (missing parts from reference TRBV7-8 and TRBJ2-3): GAGVSQSPRYKVAKRGQDVALRCDPISGHVSLFWYQQALGQGPEFLTYFQNEAQLDKSGLPSDRFFAERPEGSVSTLKIQRTQQEDSAVYLCASSLGGGVSDTQYFGPGTRLTVL.

The chain's CDR3 is CASSLFADPSYEQYF. The CDR3 DNA sequence: TGCGCCAGCAGCTTGTTCGCAGATCCCTCCTACGAGCAGTACTTC. The chain has TRBV5-1 and TRBJ2-7; D not resolved. CDR1 and CDR2 (germline): SGHRS, YFSETQ. Trimming shortened V by 1 base and J by 0 bases, and 11 bases separated the two germline ends. CDR3 length equals 15 residues.

This clone has just a few counts. The chain couples TRBV5-1 to TRBJ1-2, with D possibly being TRBD1 (6 bases). With 6 bases removed from V and 0 bases from J, the gap between germline ends came to 12 bases. The CDR3 is 14 residues long. CDR1 and CDR2 from the germline V gene are SGHRS and YFSETQ. CDR3 DNA: TGCGCCAGCACCAGGACAGAGGCTAACTATGGCTACACCTTC. Its protein product is CASTRTEANYGYTF.

The V call is TRBV2, the J call TRBJ1-6, with 7 bases lining up with TRBD1. Germline assignment: CDR1 SNHLY and CDR2 FYNNEI. The junction had 16 bases not matched to a gene; V was cut back by 7 bases and J by 10 bases. The CDR3 sequence is 16 residues long. The CDR3 loop reads CASTSWAGGLGSPLHF. The CDR3 DNA reads as TGTGCCAGCACATCTTGGGCAGGGGGGCTTGGGTCACCCCTCCACTTT.

The chain links TRBV4-3 to TRBJ2-1; weak D call: TRBD2 (7 bases). This CDR3 comprises 15 residues. The germline V gene has CDR1 LGHNA and CDR2 YSLEER. V was pared by 0 bases and J by 8 bases, with 14 bases between. The CDR3 region is CASSQERGGLHEQFF. The CDR3 DNA is TGCGCCAGCAGCCAAGAGAGGGGGGGCCTTCATGAGCAGTTCTTC.